Listed here are 20 T cell receptor beta chains from one sample, sequenced in a study of CD8 T cells in Susac syndrome. A quantity of about 0.45 to 1 ug RNA underwent reverse transcription using random hexamers. TCRdb reprocessed the immunoSEQ multiplex PCR reads with MiXCR, giving one entry per CDR3 protein. The repertoire has under 200,000 distinct CDR3 sequences, around 94% of them found once; the top ten carry around 0.14%. Sequencing was performed on CD4+ T cells from PBMCs. The receptor source for this set is a human donor in good health.

This sequence joins TRBV15 and TRBJ2-1; D not resolved. Trimming pared 0 bases from V and 3 bases from J, leaving 3 bases between. Germline V gives CDR1 LNHNV, CDR2 YYDKDF (reference sequence). The CDR3 has 13 residues. CDR3 loop: CATSRDGYNEQFF. CDR3 coding DNA: TGTGCCACCAGCAGAGACGGCTACAATGAGCAGTTCTTC.

J is TRBJ1-2 and V is TRBV7-2; D is possibly TRBD1 (5 bases). The V end lost 0 bases, the J end lost 2 bases, and 10 bases lay between the germline ends. The CDR3 runs to 15 residues. CDR1 is SGHTA, CDR2 FQGNSA, per germline. The CDR3 sequence: CASSLAPGRNYGYTF. The CDR3 bases are TGTGCCAGCAGCTTAGCTCCGGGACGGAACTATGGCTACACCTTC.

The chain links TRBV7-9 to TRBJ2-3; no definite D call. The CDR3 consists of 14 residues. Trimming shortened V by 4 bases and J by 4 bases, and 12 bases separated the two germline ends. Germline V CDR1 and CDR2: SEHNR, FQNEAQ (reference sequence). CDR3: CASSSHVKADTQYF. In DNA form, the CDR3 reads TGTGCCAGCAGCTCCCATGTCAAGGCAGATACGCAGTATTTT.

This clonotype was observed once. V gene TRBV29-1 combines with J gene TRBJ2-3, with D possibly matching TRBD2 (5 bases). Germline CDR1 SQVTM, CDR2 ANQGSEA. The CDR3 has 14 amino acids. Between the trimmed V and J ends, which lost 3 bases and 1 base, there was a span of 11 bases. Here the CDR3 DNA reads TGCAGCGTTGATATAGCGCGCGGCACAGATACGCAGTATTTT. This sequence encodes CSVDIARGTDTQYF.

The V and J genes are TRBV27 and TRBJ2-6; possible D gene TRBD2, 5 bases. V was shortened by 6 bases and J by 0 bases, with 12 bases between the two germline ends. CDR3 size: 16 residues. Germline-derived CDR1 and CDR2 are MNHEY and SMNVEV (reference sequence). The DNA of the CDR3 is TGTGCCAGCAGCGGCACCCGGGGCTCTGGGGCCAACGTCCTGACTTTC. Protein product: CASSGTRGSGANVLTF. The whole variable domain, remainder taken from reference TRBV27 and TRBJ2-6, is EAQVTQNPRYLITVTGKKLTVTCSQNMNHEYMSWYRQDPGLGLRQIYYSMNVEVTDKGDVPEGYKVSRKEKRNFPLILESPSPNQTSLYFCASSGTRGSGANVLTFGAGSRLTVL.

This rearrangement joins TRBV4-2 to TRBJ2-2; D unresolved. The CDR3 consists of 15 residues. Germline V CDR1 and CDR2: LGHNA, YNFKEQ. V was pared by 4 bases and J by 1 base, with 10 bases between. The CDR3 bases are TGTGCCAGCAGCCCTTGGACCTTGAACACCGGGGAGCTGTTTTTT. This gives the protein CASSPWTLNTGELFF.

This chain uses TRBV27 with TRBJ1-2; possible D gene TRBD1, 6 bases. This CDR3 region has 12 residues. The V end was cut by 7 bases, the J end by 4 bases, with 10 bases between. Germline CDR1 MNHEY, CDR2 SMNVEV (reference sequence). This chain's CDR3 is CASMGATYGYTF. The CDR3 DNA is TGTGCCAGCATGGGGGCTACCTATGGCTACACCTTC.

V is TRBV13 and J is TRBJ1-5, with a tentative D call TRBD1 (5 bases). The CDR3 totals 14 residues. CDR1 PRHDT and CDR2 FYEKMQ come from the germline V gene (reference sequence). Deletions cut 5 bases from V and 9 bases from J, with 17 bases between. The chain's CDR3 is CASSVQDPSLPQHF. In nucleotides, the CDR3 is TGTGCCAGCAGCGTACAGGACCCATCATTGCCCCAGCATTTT.

This clonotype has more than one count but fewer than ten. This sequence joins TRBV7-3 and TRBJ2-3; D gene uncertain. Germline assignment: CDR1 SGHTA and CDR2 FQGTGA. CDR3 length: 12 residues. Trimming left V 5 bases short and J 3 bases short, with 6 bases between. CDR3 sequence reads: CASSHGTDTQYF. Written as DNA, the CDR3 is TGTGCCAGCAGCCACGGGACAGATACGCAGTATTTT.

This chain connects TRBV27 to TRBJ1-2, with D possibly being TRBD1 (5 bases). CDR1 and CDR2 from the germline V gene are MNHEY and SMNVEV (reference sequence). This CDR3 contains 13 residues. V was trimmed by 3 bases and J by 7 bases, leaving 12 bases between them. The CDR3 region has the DNA TGTGCCAGCAGTTTCCGTCTGGGGGTTGGCTACACCTTC. Translated, it gives CASSFRLGVGYTF.

V gene TRBV29-1 combines with J gene TRBJ2-7; 12 positions agree with TRBD2. The V gene's germline CDR1 is SQVTM and CDR2 ANQGSEA. This CDR3 region has 16 residues. J was trimmed by 2 bases and V by 1 base; bases with no gene match: 6. The CDR3 is CSVEGGLAGSTYEQYF. CDR3 DNA: TGCAGCGTTGAAGGGGGACTAGCGGGCTCCACCTACGAGCAGTACTTC.

CDR3 protein: CASSFGGQGDYNEQFF. DNA of the CDR3: TGTGCCAGCAGCTTCGGAGGGCAGGGAGATTACAATGAGCAGTTCTTC. The V call is TRBV5-4, the J call TRBJ2-1; tentative D call: TRBD2 (6 bases). The germline V gene has CDR1 SGHNT and CDR2 YYREEE (reference sequence). The length of the CDR3 is 16 residues. V was cut by 2 bases and J by 4 bases, with 16 bases left in between. The full variable domain, rest sourced from reference TRBV5-4 and TRBJ2-1, is ETGVTQSPTHLIKTRGQQVTLRCSSQSGHNTVSWYQQALGQGPQFIFQYYREEENGRGNFPPRFSGLQFPNYSSELNVNALELDDSALYLCASSFGGQGDYNEQFFGPGTRLTVL.

The V gene is TRBV30, the J gene TRBJ1-6, with D perhaps TRBD1 (5 bases). This CDR3 region has 15 residues. Per germline, CDR1 GTSNPN and CDR2 SVGIG (reference sequence). Trimming removed 3 bases at V and 11 bases at J, with 20 bases between. The CDR3 nucleotides are TGTGCCTGGAGGGAAGGGACCCGTGGTGTGGCACCCCTCCACTTT. This gives the protein CAWREGTRGVAPLHF.

The chain couples TRBV23-1 to TRBJ1-1; no definite D call. TRBV23-1 is flagged as an ORF with uncertain function. This CDR3 comprises 13 residues. Trimming removed 4 bases at V and 3 bases at J, with 9 bases between. The CDR3 is CASSPTEDTEAFF. Here the CDR3 DNA reads TGCGCCAGCAGTCCAACAGAGGACACTGAAGCTTTCTTT.

The rearrangement uses TRBV9 and TRBJ2-3; D might be TRBD2 (5 bases). The CDR3 totals 16 residues. The ends were cut back, 3 bases at V and 4 bases at J, with 18 bases in the middle. Looked up from germline, CDR1 is SGDLS and CDR2 is YYNGEE. CDR3 sequence: CASSARLRASSDTQYF. For the CDR3, the DNA is TGTGCCAGCAGCGCGAGACTAAGAGCTAGTTCAGATACGCAGTATTTT.

This chain links TRBV4-1 with TRBJ2-3, with D perhaps given as TRBD1 or TRBD2 (6 bases each). The ends were cut back, 1 base at V and 6 bases at J, with 11 bases in the middle. CDR3 length equals 14 residues. Germline CDR1 reads MGHRA; CDR2 reads YSYEKL. CDR3 sequence (DNA): TGCGCCAGCAGCCAAGCAAGGGGGGTCGATACGCAGTATTTT. Encoded protein: CASSQARGVDTQYF.

The chain links TRBV7-9 to TRBJ1-4, with TRBD1 as a possible D gene (5 bases). Germline CDR1 reads SEHNR; CDR2 reads FQNEAQ (reference sequence). Between the trimmed V and J ends, which lost 1 base and 0 bases, there was a span of 6 bases. The CDR3 covers 15 residues. The CDR3 coding sequence is TGTGCCAGCAGCTTAGAGGGGACAACTAATGAAAAACTGTTTTTT. It codes for CASSLEGTTNEKLFF.

J is TRBJ2-1 and V is TRBV29-1, with D uncertain. This CDR3 is built from 10 residues. Deletions cut 7 bases from V and 4 bases from J, with 5 bases between. Germline V gives CDR1 SQVTM, CDR2 ANQGSEA. This chain's CDR3 is CSGEYNEQFF. The DNA for the CDR3 is TGCAGCGGAGAATACAATGAGCAGTTCTTC.

The V and J genes are TRBV7-8 and TRBJ2-5, with unresolved D. The V end lost 2 bases, the J end lost 9 bases, and 19 bases lay between the germline ends. The CDR3 extends over 15 amino acids. From germline, CDR1 is SGHVS and CDR2 FQNEAQ. CDR3 nucleotides: TGTGCCAGCAGCTTATTAATGGGCGCCGTCCAGGCCCAGTACTTC. This sequence encodes CASSLLMGAVQAQYF. Based on the CDR3 plus reference TRBV7-8 and TRBJ2-5, the full variable domain is GAGVSQSPRYKVAKRGQDVALRCDPISGHVSLFWYQQALGQGPEFLTYFQNEAQLDKSGLPSDRFFAERPEGSVSTLKIQRTQQEDSAVYLCASSLLMGAVQAQYFGPGTRLLVL.

The V and J genes are TRBV29-1 and TRBJ2-3; unclear D gene. This CDR3 region has 12 residues. V was cut by 4 bases and J by 1 base, with 6 bases left in between. CDR1 is SQVTM, CDR2 ANQGSEA, per germline. The CDR3 coding sequence is TGCAGCGTTGGTTCGGGCACAGATACGCAGTATTTT. It is translated as CSVGSGTDTQYF.